This TCR beta chain emerged from a study of cytomegalovirus exposure and HLA in healthy donors. The PCR ran on 60 Vbeta and 13 Jbeta primers. Sequenced by immunoSEQ multiplex PCR; TCRdb stores in-frame clones only, minus some. The data contain tens of thousands of clones, roughly 63% of them seen just once; the ten biggest clones take up about 22%. The clonotype comes from a woman aged 45 to 65 in good health and CMV-seropositive. Sequenced: PBMCs.

CDR3 sequence: CASSFVNTEAFF. CDR3 nucleotide sequence: TGTGCCAGCAGCTTTGTAAACACTGAAGCTTTCTTT. The V and J genes are TRBV7-9 and TRBJ1-1; no clear D. V was shortened by 3 bases and J by 2 bases, with 4 bases between the two germline ends. The CDR3 has 12 amino acids. In germline, CDR1 is SEHNR, CDR2 FQNEAQ (reference sequence).